Listed here are 20 T cell receptor beta chains from one sample, sequenced in a study of T-cell reconstitution after alpha-beta-depleted transplantation in children. The library targeted TCRbeta and was prepared with unique molecular identifiers. TCRdb re-analysed the PCR reads in MiXCR, keeping a single row per CDR3 protein. Of about 130,000 distinct CDR3 sequences in the sample, around 9.8% are singletons; the top ten hold less than 25%. The sequences come from PBMCs, mostly from graft donor cells, collected 180 days after TCRalphabeta/CD19-depleted stem cell transplant. The receptors derive from a girl younger than two who had a stem cell transplant for combined immunodeficiency, so the T cells may come from the graft donor.

The chain links TRBV20-1 to TRBJ2-5, with 14 bases matching TRBD2. Unmatched junction bases numbered 9, after V lost 4 bases and J lost 5 bases. CDR1 and CDR2 (germline): DFQATT, SNEGSKA (reference sequence). This CDR3 contains 16 residues. The CDR3 protein is CSAKGLAGVFGETQYF. DNA for the CDR3: TGCAGTGCTAAGGGACTAGCGGGAGTCTTCGGGGAGACCCAGTACTTC.

This clonotype was detected only a few times. The chain couples TRBV12-3 or TRBV12-4 to TRBJ1-1, with D possibly TRBD1 on 5 matching bases. Trimming took off 7 bases at V and 4 bases at J, with 13 bases between the two ends. The CDR3 contains 13 residues. CDR3 residues: CASTPGGVTEAFF. The CDR3 DNA sequence: TGTGCCAGCACCCCCGGGGGAGTCACTGAAGCTTTCTTT.

This clonotype showed up just a few times. V and J are TRBV29-1 and TRBJ2-1, with D perhaps TRBD2 (6 bases). Trimming took 6 bases from V and 0 from J, leaving 21 bases between them. CDR3 length: 17 amino acids. Germline V gene data show CDR1 as SQVTM and CDR2 as ANQGSEA. As DNA, the CDR3 is TGCAGCGTCGAGCACCGGGACTCCCTGAGCTCCTACAATGAGCAGTTCTTC. Its protein is CSVEHRDSLSSYNEQFF.

The chain combines TRBV7-9 with TRBJ2-5; TRBD1 matches 11 bases. The germline V gene encodes CDR1 SEHNR and CDR2 FQNEAQ (reference sequence). The trim removed 4 bases at V and 2 bases at J, leaving 6 bases unmatched. There are 16 residues in the CDR3. The CDR3 DNA is TGTGCCAGCAGCTCCCGATGGGACAGGGGGCAAGAGACCCAGTACTTC. Protein sequence: CASSSRWDRGQETQYF. The whole variable domain, remainder taken from reference TRBV7-9 and TRBJ2-5, is DTGVSQNPRHKITKRGQNVTFRCDPISEHNRLYWYRQTLGQGPEFLTYFQNEAQLEKSRLLSDRFSAERPKGSFSTLEIQRTEQGDSAMYLCASSSRWDRGQETQYFGPGTRLLVL.

This clonotype was observed a few times. The chain couples TRBV6-5 to TRBJ2-7, with a weak D call TRBD2 (6 bases). Germline lookup yields CDR1 MNHEY and CDR2 SVGAGI. The CDR3 is 14 residues long. Trimming shortened V by 0 bases and J by 4 bases, and 10 bases separated the two germline ends. DNA for the CDR3: TGTGCCAGCAGTTACTCTGGGACTCCATACGAGCAGTACTTC. It is translated as CASSYSGTPYEQYF.

In its sample, this clonotype was seen many times. This chain connects TRBV12-3 or TRBV12-4 to TRBJ2-3; D is possibly TRBD1 (5 bases). This CDR3 region has 14 residues. The V gene lost 3 bases and the J gene lost 6 bases, with 13 bases spanning the gap. Here the CDR3 reads CASSFSGLRDTQYF. DNA for the CDR3: TGTGCCAGCAGTTTTTCAGGGCTGCGGGATACGCAGTATTTT.

This chain joins TRBV10-3 and TRBJ1-4, with TRBD1 matching over 9 bases. Unmatched junction bases numbered 3, after V lost 2 bases and J lost 8 bases. CDR3 length: 14 residues. Germline V gene sequence: CDR1 ENHRY, CDR2 SYGVKD. The CDR3 region is CAISEPDRGEKLFF. The CDR3 DNA is TGTGCCATCAGTGAGCCCGACAGGGGGGAAAAACTGTTTTTT.

Only a few counts were recorded for this clonotype. J is TRBJ1-2 and V is TRBV30; D not certain. Deletions cut 3 bases from V and 4 bases from J, with 6 bases between. The length of the CDR3 is 11 residues. Germline V gene data show CDR1 as GTSNPN and CDR2 as SVGIG (reference sequence). CDR3 residues: CAWRTVYGYTF. DNA for the CDR3: TGTGCCTGGAGAACAGTCTATGGCTACACCTTC. The variable domain in full, completed from reference TRBV30 and TRBJ1-2, reads SQTIHQWPATLVQPVGSPLSLECTVEGTSNPNLYWYRQAAGRGLQLLFYSVGIGQISSEVPQNLSASRPQDRQFILSSKKLLLSDSGFYLCAWRTVYGYTFGSGTRLTVV.

This clonotype has ten or more counts. The chain joins TRBV10-3 to TRBJ2-1; D remains ambiguous. The V gene's germline CDR1 is ENHRY and CDR2 SYGVKD. The CDR3 contains 12 residues. V lost 0 bases, J lost 15 bases, and 12 bases lay in between. The CDR3 nucleotides read TGTGCCATCAGTGAGTCGATGGTCCTGCGGTTCTTC. Translated, it gives CAISESMVLRFF.

The V and J genes are TRBV24-1 and TRBJ2-2; 12 nucleotides line up with TRBD1. The V and J ends lost 4 bases and 3 bases, in that order; junction bases with no gene match: 8. Germline CDR1 reads KGHDR; CDR2 reads SFDVKD. The CDR3 sequence is 18 residues long. CDR3: CATSESGTGGRDTGELFF. The CDR3 bases are TGTGCCACCAGTGAATCCGGGACAGGGGGCAGGGACACCGGGGAGCTGTTTTTT.

This chain joins TRBV18 and TRBJ1-1, with D maybe TRBD1 (6 bases). This CDR3 is 15 amino acids long. Germline V gene data show CDR1 as KGHSH and CDR2 as LQKENI. Trimming stripped 1 base from V and 2 bases from J, with 11 bases between. The CDR3 DNA is TGTGCCAGCTCACCACGGAACAGGGTTAACACTGAAGCTTTCTTT. Its translation: CASSPRNRVNTEAFF.

This clonotype was seen more than once but under ten times. The V gene is TRBV20-1, the J gene TRBJ2-2, with TRBD2 matching 9 bases. CDR3 size: 16 residues. V shed 6 bases and J 3 bases; nucleotides not matched to a gene: 11. The germline V gene has CDR1 DFQATT and CDR2 SNEGSKA (reference sequence). Written as DNA, the CDR3 is TGCAGTGCCCTTGGCGGCGGGAGGGTAGACACCGGGGAGCTGTTTTTT. Its translation is CSALGGGRVDTGELFF.

This sequence joins TRBV12-3 or TRBV12-4 and TRBJ2-7; TRBD2 matches 11 bases. CDR3 size: 18 residues. The V gene end was trimmed by 1 base and the J gene end by 0 bases; junction bases not matched to a gene: 8. The CDR3 DNA reads TGTGCCAGCAGTTTAGAGGCAATAGCGGGGGGGACCTCCTACGAGCAGTACTTC. Amino acids: CASSLEAIAGGTSYEQYF.

As concerns this clonotype: In this CDR3 the conserved last residue, phenylalanine or tryptophan, is missing, so a read error is likely. The chain links TRBV28 to TRBJ1-1, with D possibly being TRBD1 (6 bases). This CDR3 region has 12 residues. V dropped 8 bases and J dropped 10 bases, with 17 bases sitting between them. The germline gives CDR1 MDHEN, CDR2 SYDVKM. CDR3 sequence reads: CASCSGGARAFL. CDR3 in DNA: TGTGCCAGCTGTTCGGGGGGGGCCAGAGCTTTCTTG.

As concerns this clonotype: The junction departs from the called germline gene at one end, perhaps through a read error. The CDR3 here is CASSARDRGLYNEQFF. The CDR3 DNA reads as TGTGCCAGCAGTGCAAGGGACAGGGGGCTATACAATGAGCAGTTCTTC. This sequence joins TRBV24-1 and TRBJ2-1, with TRBD1 matching over 12 bases. Germline V gives CDR1 KGHDR, CDR2 SFDVKD. The CDR3 runs 16 residues.

The table lists this clonotype with a few counts. The V gene is TRBV20-1, the J gene TRBJ1-4; D is possibly TRBD1 (6 bases). The V end was cut by 3 bases, the J end by 4 bases, with 15 bases between. Germline CDR1 and CDR2: DFQATT and SNEGSKA (reference sequence). The CDR3 has 15 amino acids. The CDR3 nucleotides are TGCAGTGCTAGGACCAGGGGTCCGTTTAATGAAAAACTGTTTTTT. Its protein product is CSARTRGPFNEKLFF.

This clonotype was detected a few times. The chain couples TRBV6-2 or TRBV6-3 to TRBJ2-2; D may be TRBD1 (5 bases). Germline CDR1 MNHEY, CDR2 SVGEGT. Trimming removed 6 bases at V and 4 bases at J, with 18 bases between. The CDR3 consists of 16 residues. The CDR3 protein is CASRRHPGQSTGELFF. CDR3 DNA sequence: TGTGCCAGCAGACGCCATCCCGGACAATCCACCGGGGAGCTGTTTTTT.

The rearrangement uses TRBV12-3 or TRBV12-4 and TRBJ1-1; the match to TRBD1 covers 7 bases. The CDR3 is 15 residues long. Trimming cost V 5 bases and J 10 bases; bases outside gene matches: 16. CDR3 nucleotide sequence: TGTGCCAGCAGTCCCTGGACAGGCCCATCTCCTGGAGCTTTCTTT. It encodes CASSPWTGPSPGAFF.

The chain joins TRBV6-2 or TRBV6-3 to TRBJ1-6, with D unresolved. The length of the CDR3 is 14 residues. In germline, CDR1 is MNHEY, CDR2 SVGEGT. V gave up 8 bases and J gave up 0 bases, with 8 bases separating them. The CDR3 sequence is CASHDFSYNSPLHF. The CDR3, as DNA: TGTGCCAGCCATGACTTCTCCTATAATTCACCCCTCCACTTT.

The chain carries TRBV15 and TRBJ2-1, with no clear D. Between the trimmed V and J ends, which lost 5 bases and 5 bases, there was a span of 16 bases. This CDR3 is 15 amino acids long. Germline V CDR1 and CDR2: LNHNV, YYDKDF (reference sequence). CDR3 sequence: CATSPPRPLNNEQFF. The CDR3 DNA follows: TGTGCCACCAGCCCCCCACGCCCCTTAAACAATGAGCAGTTCTTC. Filled out from reference TRBV15 and TRBJ2-1, the complete variable domain reads DAMVIQNPRYQVTQFGKPVTLSCSQTLNHNVMYWYQQKSSQAPKLLFHYYDKDFNNEADTPDNFQSRRPNTSFCFLDIRSPGLGDTAMYLCATSPPRPLNNEQFFGPGTRLTVL.